This T cell receptor beta chain was sequenced during a study of tumor-infiltrating lymphocytes in primary liver carcinoma. CDR3 length: 16 residues. Germline-derived CDR1 and CDR2 are MDHEN and SYDVKM. The ends lost 6 bases at V and 4 bases at J; junction bases unmatched: 8. This clonotype was counted between two and nine times. The researchers produced TCR beta cDNA from approximately 550 ng total RNA with a constant-region primer. Slightly modified ARM-PCR, run as three nested multiplex PCR rounds, produced the TCR beta libraries. Primers for the first two PCR rounds were TRBV1-TRBV30 forward primers and a C-beta reverse primer (approximately 10 cycles per round). TCRdb re-analysed the multiplex PCR reads in MiXCR, keeping a single row per CDR3 protein. Of approximately 120,000 distinct CDR3 sequences listed, 64% are singletons. Starting material for RNA and DNA co-extraction consisted of roughly 20-34 mg of unsorted bulk tissue. The patients carried chronic HBV infection and had received no treatment.

This TCR was sampled from an older woman with primary liver carcinoma and hepatitis B virus infection. Sequencing was carried out using liver tumor tissue from sampling region 3. Regarding subset: tumor region T3, left-lateral pole. V and J are TRBV28 and TRBJ2-1, with 11 positions matching TRBD2. The CDR3 DNA is TGTGCCAGCAGCACCTCGGGACTAGCGGAATACAATGAGCAGTTCTTC. Its protein product is CASSTSGLAEYNEQFF. Combining the CDR3 with reference TRBV28 and TRBJ2-1 gives the whole variable domain DVKVTQSSRYLVKRTGEKVFLECVQDMDHENMFWYRQDPGLGLRLIYFSYDVKMKEKGDIPEGYSVSREKKERFSLILESASTNQTSMYLCASSTSGLAEYNEQFFGPGTRLTVL.